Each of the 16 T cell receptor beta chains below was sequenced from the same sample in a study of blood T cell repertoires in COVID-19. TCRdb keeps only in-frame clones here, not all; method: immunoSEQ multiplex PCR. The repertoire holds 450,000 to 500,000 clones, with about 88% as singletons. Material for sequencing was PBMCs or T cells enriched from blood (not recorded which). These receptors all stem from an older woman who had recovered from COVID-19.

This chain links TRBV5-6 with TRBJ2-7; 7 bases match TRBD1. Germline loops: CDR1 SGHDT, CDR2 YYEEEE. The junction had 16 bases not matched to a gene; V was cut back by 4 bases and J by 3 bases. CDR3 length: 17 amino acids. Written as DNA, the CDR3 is TGTGCCAGCAGCAGGAAGGACCTTAAGGGGGCTTACTACGAGCAGTACTTC. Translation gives CASSRKDLKGAYYEQYF. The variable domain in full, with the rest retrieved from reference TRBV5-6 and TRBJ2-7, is DAGVTQSPTHLIKTRGQQVTLRCSPKSGHDTVSWYQQALGQGPQFIFQYYEEEERQRGNFPDRFSGHQFPNYSSELNVNALLLGDSALYLCASSRKDLKGAYYEQYFGPGTRLTVT.

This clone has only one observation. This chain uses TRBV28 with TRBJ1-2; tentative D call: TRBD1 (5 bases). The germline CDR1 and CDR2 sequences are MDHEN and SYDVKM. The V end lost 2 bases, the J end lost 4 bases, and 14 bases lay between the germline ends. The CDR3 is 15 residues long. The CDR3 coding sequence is TGTGCCAGCAGTTTAAGCCCCGGGACTGGCTATGGCTACACCTTC. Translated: CASSLSPGTGYGYTF.

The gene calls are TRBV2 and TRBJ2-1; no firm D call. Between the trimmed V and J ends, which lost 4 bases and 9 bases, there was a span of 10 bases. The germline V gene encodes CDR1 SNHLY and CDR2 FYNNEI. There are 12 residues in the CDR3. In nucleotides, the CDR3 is TGTGCCAGCAGTGTTCTCCCCGGTGAGCAGTTCTTC. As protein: CASSVLPGEQFF.

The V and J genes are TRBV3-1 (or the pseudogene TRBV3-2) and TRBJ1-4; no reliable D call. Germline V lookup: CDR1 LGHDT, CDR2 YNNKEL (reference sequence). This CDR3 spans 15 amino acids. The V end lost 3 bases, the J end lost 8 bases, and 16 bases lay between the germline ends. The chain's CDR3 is CASSQREGNFEKLFF. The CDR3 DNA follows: TGTGCCAGCAGCCAGCGGGAAGGGAATTTCGAAAAACTGTTTTTT.

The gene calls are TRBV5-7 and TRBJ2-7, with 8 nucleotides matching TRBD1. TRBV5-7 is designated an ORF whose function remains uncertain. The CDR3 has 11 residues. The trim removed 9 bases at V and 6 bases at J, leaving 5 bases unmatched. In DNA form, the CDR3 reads TGTGCCACGCAGGGGGCCAGCGAGCAGTACGTC. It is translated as CATQGASEQYV.

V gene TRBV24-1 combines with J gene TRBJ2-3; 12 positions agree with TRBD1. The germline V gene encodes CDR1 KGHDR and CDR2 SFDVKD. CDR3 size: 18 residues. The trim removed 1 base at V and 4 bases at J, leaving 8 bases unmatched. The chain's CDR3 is CATSDFPDGTGGADTQYF. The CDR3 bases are TGTGCCACCAGTGATTTCCCTGACGGGACAGGGGGCGCAGATACGCAGTATTTT.

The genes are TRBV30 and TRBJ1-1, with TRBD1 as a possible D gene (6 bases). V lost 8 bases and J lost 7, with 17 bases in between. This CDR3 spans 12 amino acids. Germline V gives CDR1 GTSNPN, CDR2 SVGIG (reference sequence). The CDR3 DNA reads TGTGCCCGACTTGGGGGCGACGGTGAAGCTTTCTTT. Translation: CARLGGDGEAFF.

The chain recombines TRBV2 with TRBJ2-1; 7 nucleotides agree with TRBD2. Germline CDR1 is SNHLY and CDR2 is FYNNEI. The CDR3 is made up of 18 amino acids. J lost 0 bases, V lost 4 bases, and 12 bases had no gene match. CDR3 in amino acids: CASSVRPCGGSSYNEQFF. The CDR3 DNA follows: TGTGCCAGCAGTGTCCGCCCCTGCGGGGGAAGCTCCTACAATGAGCAGTTCTTC.

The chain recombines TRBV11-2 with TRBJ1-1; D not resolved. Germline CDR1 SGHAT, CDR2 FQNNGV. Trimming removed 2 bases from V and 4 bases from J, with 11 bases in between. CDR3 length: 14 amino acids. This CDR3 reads CASSLPTHGTEAFF. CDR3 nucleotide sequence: TGTGCCAGCAGCTTACCGACTCACGGCACTGAAGCTTTCTTT.

CDR3 coding DNA: TGTGCCAGTCCGACCCGGGGTACGCAGCCCCAGCATTTT. Translated, it gives CASPTRGTQPQHF. The chain carries TRBV19 and TRBJ1-5; D uncertain. V shed 8 bases and J shed 7 bases, with 15 bases lying between them. From germline, CDR1 is LNHDA and CDR2 SQIVND (reference sequence). There are 13 residues in the CDR3.

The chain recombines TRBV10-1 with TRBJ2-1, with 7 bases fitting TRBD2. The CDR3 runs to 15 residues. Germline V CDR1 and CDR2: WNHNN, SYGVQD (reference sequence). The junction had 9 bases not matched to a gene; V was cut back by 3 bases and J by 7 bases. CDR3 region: CASSDPRTGGNEQFF. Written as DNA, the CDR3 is TGCGCCAGCAGTGATCCAAGGACCGGGGGGAATGAGCAGTTCTTC.

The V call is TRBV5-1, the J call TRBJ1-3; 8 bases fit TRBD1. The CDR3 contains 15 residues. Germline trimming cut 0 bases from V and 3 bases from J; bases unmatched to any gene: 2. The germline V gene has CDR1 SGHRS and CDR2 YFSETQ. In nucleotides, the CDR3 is TGCGCCAGCAGCTTGGCCAGGGGGCTTGGAAACACCATATATTTT. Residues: CASSLARGLGNTIYF.

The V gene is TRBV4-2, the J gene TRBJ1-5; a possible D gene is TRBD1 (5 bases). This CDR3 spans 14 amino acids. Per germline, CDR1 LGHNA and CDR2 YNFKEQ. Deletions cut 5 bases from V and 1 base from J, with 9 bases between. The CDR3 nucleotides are TGTGCCAGCAGCGAAACAGGAAGCAATCAGCCCCAGCATTTT. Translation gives CASSETGSNQPQHF.

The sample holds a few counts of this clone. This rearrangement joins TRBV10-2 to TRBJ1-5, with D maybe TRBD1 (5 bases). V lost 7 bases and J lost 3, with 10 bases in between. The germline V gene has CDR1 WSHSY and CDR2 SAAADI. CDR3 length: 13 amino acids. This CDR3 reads CASNPGLNQPQHF. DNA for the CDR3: TGCGCCAGCAATCCGGGACTCAATCAGCCCCAGCATTTT.

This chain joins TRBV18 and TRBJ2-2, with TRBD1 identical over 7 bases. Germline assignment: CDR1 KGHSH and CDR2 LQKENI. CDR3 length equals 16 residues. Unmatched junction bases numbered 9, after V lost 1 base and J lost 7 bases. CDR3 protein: CASSPQRTGSGGELFF. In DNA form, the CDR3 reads TGTGCCAGCTCACCACAGAGGACAGGTTCAGGCGGGGAGCTGTTTTTT.

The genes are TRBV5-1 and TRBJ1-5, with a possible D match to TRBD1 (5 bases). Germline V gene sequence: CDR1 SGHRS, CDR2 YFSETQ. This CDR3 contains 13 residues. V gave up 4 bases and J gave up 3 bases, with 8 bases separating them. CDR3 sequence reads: CASSLTVNQPQHF. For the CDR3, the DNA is TGCGCCAGCAGCCTGACAGTCAATCAGCCCCAGCATTTT.